Here is one T cell receptor (beta chain) with its context. This entry comes from a study of control samples from healthy donors and cancer patients. Trimming took 0 bases from V and 1 from J, leaving 10 bases between them. The germline gives CDR1 MNHEY, CDR2 SVGAGI. The CDR3 totals 15 residues. Generated by immunoSEQ multiplex PCR, the TCRdb table keeps only in-frame clones and is missing some. Of roughly 52,000 clones in the sample, around 95% were seen once. The chain couples TRBV6-5 to TRBJ2-7, with D perhaps matching TRBD1 (6 bases). The source of this sequence is a woman aged 30 to 39 in good health. The sequencing sample was made of blood. CDR3: CASSYSTGGSYEQYF. In nucleotides, the CDR3 is TGTGCCAGCAGTTACTCGACAGGTGGGTCCTACGAGCAGTACTTC.